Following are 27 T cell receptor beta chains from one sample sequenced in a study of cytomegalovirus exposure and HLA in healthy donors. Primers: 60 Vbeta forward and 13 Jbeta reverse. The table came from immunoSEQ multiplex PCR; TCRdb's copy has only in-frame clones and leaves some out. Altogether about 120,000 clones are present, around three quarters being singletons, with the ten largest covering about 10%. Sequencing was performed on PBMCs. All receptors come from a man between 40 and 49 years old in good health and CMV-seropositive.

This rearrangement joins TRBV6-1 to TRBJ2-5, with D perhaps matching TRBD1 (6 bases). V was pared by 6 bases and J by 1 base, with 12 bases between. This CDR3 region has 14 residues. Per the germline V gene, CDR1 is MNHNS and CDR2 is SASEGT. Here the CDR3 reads CASSNRVLQETQYF. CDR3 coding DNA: TGTGCCAGCAGCAACAGGGTGCTCCAAGAGACCCAGTACTTC.

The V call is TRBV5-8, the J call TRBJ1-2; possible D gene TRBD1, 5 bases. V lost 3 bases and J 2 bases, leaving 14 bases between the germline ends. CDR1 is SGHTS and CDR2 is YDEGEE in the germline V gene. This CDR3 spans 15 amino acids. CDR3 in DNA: TGTGCCAGCAGCTCACGCGACAGTAGGAACTATGGCTACACCTTC. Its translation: CASSSRDSRNYGYTF.

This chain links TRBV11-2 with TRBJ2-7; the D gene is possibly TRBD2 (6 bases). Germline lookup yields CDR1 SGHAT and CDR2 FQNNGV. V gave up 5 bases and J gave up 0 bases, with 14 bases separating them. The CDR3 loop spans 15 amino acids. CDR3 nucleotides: TGTGCCAGCAGCCCATTAGCGGTTGCCTCCTACGAGCAGTACTTC. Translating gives CASSPLAVASYEQYF.

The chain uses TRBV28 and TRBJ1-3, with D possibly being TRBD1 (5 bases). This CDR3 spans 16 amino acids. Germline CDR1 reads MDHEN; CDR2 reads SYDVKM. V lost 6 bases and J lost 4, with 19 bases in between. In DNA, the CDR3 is TGTGCCAGCAGCGCTGTCACAGGATCTTTCGGAAACACCATATATTTT. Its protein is CASSAVTGSFGNTIYF.

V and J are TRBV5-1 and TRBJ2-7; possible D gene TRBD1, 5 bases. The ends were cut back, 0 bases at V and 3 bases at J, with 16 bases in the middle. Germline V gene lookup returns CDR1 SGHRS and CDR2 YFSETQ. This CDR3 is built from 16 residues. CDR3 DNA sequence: TGCGCCAGCAGCTTGGGGGTGGGCAGGGAAGGCTACGAGCAGTACTTC. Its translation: CASSLGVGREGYEQYF. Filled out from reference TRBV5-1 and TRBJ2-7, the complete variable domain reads KAGVTQTPRYLIKTRGQQVTLSCSPISGHRSVSWYQQTPGQGLQFLFEYFSETQRNKGNFPGRFSGRQFSNSRSEMNVSTLELGDSALYLCASSLGVGREGYEQYFGPGTRLTVT.

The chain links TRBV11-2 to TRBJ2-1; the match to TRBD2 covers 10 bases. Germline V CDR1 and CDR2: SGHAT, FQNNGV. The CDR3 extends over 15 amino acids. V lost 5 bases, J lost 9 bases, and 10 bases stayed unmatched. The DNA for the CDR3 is TGTGCCAGCAGCCTTAAACTAGCGGGGTACGGTGAGCAGTTCTTC. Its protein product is CASSLKLAGYGEQFF.

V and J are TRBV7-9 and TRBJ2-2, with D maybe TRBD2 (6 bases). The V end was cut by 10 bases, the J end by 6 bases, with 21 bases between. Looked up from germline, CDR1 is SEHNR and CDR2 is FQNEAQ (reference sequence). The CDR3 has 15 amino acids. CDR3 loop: CATDGLVGGAGELFF. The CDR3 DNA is TGTGCCACCGACGGGCTCGTGGGCGGGGCCGGGGAGCTGTTTTTT.

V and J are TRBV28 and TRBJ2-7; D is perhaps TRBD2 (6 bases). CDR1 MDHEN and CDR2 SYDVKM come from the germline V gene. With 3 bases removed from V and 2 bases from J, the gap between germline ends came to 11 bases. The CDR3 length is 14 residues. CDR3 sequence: CASSFLRGPYEQYF. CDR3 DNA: TGTGCCAGCAGTTTTTTGCGGGGACCCTACGAGCAGTACTTC.

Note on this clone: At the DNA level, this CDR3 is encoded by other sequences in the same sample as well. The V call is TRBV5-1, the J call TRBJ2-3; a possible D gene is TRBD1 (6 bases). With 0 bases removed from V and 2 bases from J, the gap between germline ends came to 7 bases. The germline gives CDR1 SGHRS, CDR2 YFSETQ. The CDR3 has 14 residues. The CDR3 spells CASSLGGPTDTQYF. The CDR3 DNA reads TGCGCCAGCAGCTTGGGGGGGCCCACAGATACGCAGTATTTT. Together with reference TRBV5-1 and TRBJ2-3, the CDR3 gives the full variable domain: KAGVTQTPRYLIKTRGQQVTLSCSPISGHRSVSWYQQTPGQGLQFLFEYFSETQRNKGNFPGRFSGRQFSNSRSEMNVSTLELGDSALYLCASSLGGPTDTQYFGPGTRLTVL.

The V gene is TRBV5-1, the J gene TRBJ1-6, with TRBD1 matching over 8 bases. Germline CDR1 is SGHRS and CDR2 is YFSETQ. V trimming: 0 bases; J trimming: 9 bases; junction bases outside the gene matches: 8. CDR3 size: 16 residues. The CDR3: CASSLGADRGTSPLHF. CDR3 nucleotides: TGCGCCAGCAGCTTGGGGGCTGACAGGGGAACTTCACCCCTCCACTTT.

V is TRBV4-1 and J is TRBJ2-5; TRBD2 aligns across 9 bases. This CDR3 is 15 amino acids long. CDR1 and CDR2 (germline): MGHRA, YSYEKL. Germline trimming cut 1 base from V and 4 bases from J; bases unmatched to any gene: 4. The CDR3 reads CASSQVAGGPETQYF. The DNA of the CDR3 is TGCGCCAGCAGCCAAGTTGCGGGGGGGCCAGAGACCCAGTACTTC.

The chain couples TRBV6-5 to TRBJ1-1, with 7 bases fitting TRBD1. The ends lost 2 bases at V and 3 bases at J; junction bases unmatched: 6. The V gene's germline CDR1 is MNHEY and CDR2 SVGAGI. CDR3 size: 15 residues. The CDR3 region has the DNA TGTGCCAGCAGTTACAACGACAGGGCGTACACTGAAGCTTTCTTT. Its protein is CASSYNDRAYTEAFF.

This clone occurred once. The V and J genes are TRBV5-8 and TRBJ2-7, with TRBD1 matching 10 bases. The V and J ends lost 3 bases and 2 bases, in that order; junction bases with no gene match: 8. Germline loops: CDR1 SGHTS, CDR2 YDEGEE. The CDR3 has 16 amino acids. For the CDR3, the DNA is TGTGCCAGCAGCTCGGGGACCGGGACAGGGGCCTACGAGCAGTACTTC. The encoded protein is CASSSGTGTGAYEQYF. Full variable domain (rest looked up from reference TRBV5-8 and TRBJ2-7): EAGVTQSPTHLIKTRGQQATLRCSPISGHTSVYWYQQALGLGLQFLLWYDEGEERNRGNFPPRFSGRQFPNYSSELNVNALELEDSALYLCASSSGTGTGAYEQYFGPGTRLTVT.

CDR3 in amino acids: CASSFRTGELFF. For the CDR3, the DNA is TGTGCCAGCAGCTTCAGGACCGGGGAGCTGTTTTTT. V is TRBV5-6 and J is TRBJ2-2; D unresolved. Germline V gene sequence: CDR1 SGHDT, CDR2 YYEEEE. This CDR3 is built from 12 residues. V lost 2 bases, J lost 5 bases, and 4 bases lay in between.

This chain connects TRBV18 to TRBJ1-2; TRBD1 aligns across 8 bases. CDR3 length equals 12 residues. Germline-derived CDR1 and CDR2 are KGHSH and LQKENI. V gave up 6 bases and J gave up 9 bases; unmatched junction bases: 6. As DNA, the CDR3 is TGTGCCAGCTCTCCCGACAGGGGTAGCTACACCTTC. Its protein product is CASSPDRGSYTF.

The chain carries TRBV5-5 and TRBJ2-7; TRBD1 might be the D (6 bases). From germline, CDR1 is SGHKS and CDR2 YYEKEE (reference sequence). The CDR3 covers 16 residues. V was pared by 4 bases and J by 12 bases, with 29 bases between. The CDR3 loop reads CASSRYWDMKNSGTYF. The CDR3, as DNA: TGTGCCAGCAGCCGGTATTGGGACATGAAAAACTCGGGCACGTACTTC.

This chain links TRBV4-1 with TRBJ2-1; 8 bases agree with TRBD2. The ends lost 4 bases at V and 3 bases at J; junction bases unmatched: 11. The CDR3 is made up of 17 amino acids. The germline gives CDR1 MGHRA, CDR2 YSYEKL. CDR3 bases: TGCGCCAGCAGCCTGAGAGAACAGCGGGAGTTCTACAATGAGCAGTTCTTC. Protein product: CASSLREQREFYNEQFF.

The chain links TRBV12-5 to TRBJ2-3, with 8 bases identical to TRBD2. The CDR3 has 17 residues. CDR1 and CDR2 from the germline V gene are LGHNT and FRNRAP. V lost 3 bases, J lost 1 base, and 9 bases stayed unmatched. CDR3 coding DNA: TGTGCTAGTGGTTTAACCGTAGCGGGGTATCGCACAGATACGCAGTATTTT. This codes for CASGLTVAGYRTDTQYF. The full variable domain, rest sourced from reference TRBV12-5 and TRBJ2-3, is DARVTQTPRHKVTEMGQEVTMRCQPILGHNTVFWYRQTMMQGLELLAYFRNRAPLDDSGMPKDRFSAEMPDATLATLKIQPSEPRDSAVYFCASGLTVAGYRTDTQYFGPGTRLTVL.

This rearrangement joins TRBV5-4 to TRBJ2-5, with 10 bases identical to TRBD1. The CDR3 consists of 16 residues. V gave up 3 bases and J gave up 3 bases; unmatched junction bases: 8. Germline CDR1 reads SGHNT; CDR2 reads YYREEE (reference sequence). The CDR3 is CASSSSTGTGEETQYF. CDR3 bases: TGTGCCAGCAGCTCGTCCACCGGGACAGGGGAAGAGACCCAGTACTTC. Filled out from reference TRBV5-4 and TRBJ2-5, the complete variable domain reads ETGVTQSPTHLIKTRGQQVTLRCSSQSGHNTVSWYQQALGQGPQFIFQYYREEENGRGNFPPRFSGLQFPNYSSELNVNALELDDSALYLCASSSSTGTGEETQYFGPGTRLLVL.

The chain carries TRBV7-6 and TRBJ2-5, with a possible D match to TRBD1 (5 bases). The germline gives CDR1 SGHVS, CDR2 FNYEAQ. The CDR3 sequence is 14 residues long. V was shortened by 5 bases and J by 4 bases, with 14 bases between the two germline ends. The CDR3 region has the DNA TGTGCCAGCAGCCCCTCCAGGGTCCGAGAGACCCAGTACTTC. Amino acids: CASSPSRVRETQYF.

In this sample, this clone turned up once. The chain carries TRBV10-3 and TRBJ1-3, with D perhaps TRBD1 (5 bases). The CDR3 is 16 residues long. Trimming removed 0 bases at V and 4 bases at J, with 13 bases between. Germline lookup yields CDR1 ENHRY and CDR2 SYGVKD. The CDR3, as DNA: TGTGCCATCAGTGAGTCATATCGGGGGACCGGAAACACCATATATTTT. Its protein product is CAISESYRGTGNTIYF.

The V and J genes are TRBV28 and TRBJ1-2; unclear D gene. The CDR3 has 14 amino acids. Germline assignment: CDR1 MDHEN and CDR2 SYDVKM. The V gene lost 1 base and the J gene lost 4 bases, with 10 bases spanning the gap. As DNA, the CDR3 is TGTGCCAGCAGTTTATTTTCCGTGTTCTATGGCTACACCTTC. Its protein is CASSLFSVFYGYTF.

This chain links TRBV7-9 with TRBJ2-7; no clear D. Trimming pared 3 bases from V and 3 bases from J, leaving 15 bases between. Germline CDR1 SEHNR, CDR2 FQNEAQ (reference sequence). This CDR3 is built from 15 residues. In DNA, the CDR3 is TGTGCCAGCAGCTTTATTGAAACGCCCAGCTACGAGCAGTACTTC. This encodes CASSFIETPSYEQYF.

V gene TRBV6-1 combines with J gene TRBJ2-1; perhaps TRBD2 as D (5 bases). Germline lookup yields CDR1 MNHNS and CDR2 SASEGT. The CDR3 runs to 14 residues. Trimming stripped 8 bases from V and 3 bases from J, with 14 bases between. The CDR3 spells CASLPEAVYNEQFF. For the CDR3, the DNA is TGTGCCAGCCTCCCGGAGGCCGTCTACAATGAGCAGTTCTTC.

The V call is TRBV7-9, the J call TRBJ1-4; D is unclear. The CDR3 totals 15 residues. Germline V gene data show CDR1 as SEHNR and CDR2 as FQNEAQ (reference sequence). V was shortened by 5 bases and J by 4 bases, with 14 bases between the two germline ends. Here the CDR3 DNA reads TGTGCCAGCAGCCAACGACGGAACAGTAATGAAAAACTGTTTTTT. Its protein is CASSQRRNSNEKLFF.

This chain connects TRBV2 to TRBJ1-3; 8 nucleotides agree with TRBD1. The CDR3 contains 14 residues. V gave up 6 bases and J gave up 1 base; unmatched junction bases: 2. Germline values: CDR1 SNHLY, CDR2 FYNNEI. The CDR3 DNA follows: TGTGCCAGCAGCCAGGGGGCTTCTGGAAACACCATATATTTT. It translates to CASSQGASGNTIYF.

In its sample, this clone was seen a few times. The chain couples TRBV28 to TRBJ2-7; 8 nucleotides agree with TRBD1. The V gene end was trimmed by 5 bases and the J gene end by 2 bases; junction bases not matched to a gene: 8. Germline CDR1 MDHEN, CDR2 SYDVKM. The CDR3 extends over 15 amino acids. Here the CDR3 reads CASSPGTGLTYEQYF. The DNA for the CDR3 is TGTGCCAGCAGTCCAGGGACAGGTCTTACCTACGAGCAGTACTTC. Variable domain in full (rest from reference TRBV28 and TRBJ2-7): DVKVTQSSRYLVKRTGEKVFLECVQDMDHENMFWYRQDPGLGLRLIYFSYDVKMKEKGDIPEGYSVSREKKERFSLILESASTNQTSMYLCASSPGTGLTYEQYFGPGTRLTVT.